This T cell receptor (beta chain) originates from a study of blood T cell repertoires in COVID-19 (dated by TCRdb to about 2020). Regarding the complete study: Samples covering the acute and convalescent phases of COVID-19 were provided by collaborators in the United States, Italy and Spain. The samples were drawn from the first 160 participants of the ongoing ImmuneRACE study and from more than 1,000 subjects provided by 6 global collaborators. The sample metadata nearly always contained a de-identified subject ID, COVID-19 status, age in years and sex. The repertoires were released in a freely available public database meant as a resource for research on the immune response to SARS-CoV-2. The prospective study material was composed of cDNA or gDNA derived from T cells, B-cell-depleted T cells, or PBMCs. The dataset comprised deeply sampled blood TCRbeta repertoires from subjects exposed to, actively infected with, or recovered from COVID-19. Where HLA class I and class II types were available, the types were taken from metadata supplied by the sample provider, not from assay-based typing.

Per the germline V gene, KGHSH is the CDR1 and LQKENI is the CDR2. The CDR3 covers 14 residues, taking in both the cysteine and the phenylalanine. The CDR3 DNA has 42 bases and is translated from base 1. At the junction V is shortened by 3 bases and J by 3 bases, with 12 bases in between. The immunoSEQ Assay, a bias-controlled multiplex PCR, was used to amplify TCRbeta CDR3 regions from genomic DNA. Per the original workflow: Within the assay, amplification of reference gene primers was used to estimate how many nucleated cells each sample contained. To quantify the absolute abundance of each unique TCRbeta CDR3 rearrangement, sequence reads were collapsed and filtered. For each sample, productive Simpson clonality was calculated as the square root of Simpson's diversity index over productive rearrangements. TCRdb carries this immuneACCESS record with in-frame sequences only. Its versions omit some clonotypes, under half of them owing to an unresolved V gene in the studies checked, with the rest unexplained. Clone size and V and J calls were adopted from that table, with D and trimming inferred from the DNA. This sample holds just over 300,000 clones; roughly 90% were observed only once. The ten largest make up 2% to 3% of the sample.

As regards this clone: Its antigen is currently not known. No qualities accompany the bases; no much larger clone lies one base away.

Whole blood was collected in K2EDTA tubes by collaborating institutions according to the institutions' own protocols. For TCRbeta analysis, collaborators shipped samples in one of three forms: frozen whole blood, isolated PBMCs, or DNA extracted from either of those sample types. Overall study outcomes, separate from this receptor: The amount of clinical and demographic metadata varied by source and participant and was provided uncurated.

The TCR sequence derives from a young man with active or convalescent COVID-19. The sequence joins TRBV18 to TRBJ2-7; TRBD1 is a weak D gene call, 5 bases matching. Sequences were obtained from peripheral blood. The bases are TGTGCCAGCTCACCGCGCCAGGGTGACTACGAGCAGTACTTC. This translates into CASSPRQGDYEQYF.